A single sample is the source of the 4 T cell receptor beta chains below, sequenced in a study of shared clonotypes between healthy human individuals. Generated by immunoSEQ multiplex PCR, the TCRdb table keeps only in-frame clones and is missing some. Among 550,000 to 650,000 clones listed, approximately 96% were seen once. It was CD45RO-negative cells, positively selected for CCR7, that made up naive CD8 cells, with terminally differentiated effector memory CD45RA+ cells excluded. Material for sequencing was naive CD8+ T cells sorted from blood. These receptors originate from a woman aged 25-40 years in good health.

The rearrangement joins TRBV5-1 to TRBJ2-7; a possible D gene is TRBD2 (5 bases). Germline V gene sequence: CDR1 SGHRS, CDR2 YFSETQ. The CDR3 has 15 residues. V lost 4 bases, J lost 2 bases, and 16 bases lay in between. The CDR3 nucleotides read TGCGCCAGCAGCCCCGGAGGCCTATCCGCCTACGAGCAGTACTTC. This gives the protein CASSPGGLSAYEQYF. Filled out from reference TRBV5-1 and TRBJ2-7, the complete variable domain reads KAGVTQTPRYLIKTRGQQVTLSCSPISGHRSVSWYQQTPGQGLQFLFEYFSETQRNKGNFPGRFSGRQFSNSRSEMNVSTLELGDSALYLCASSPGGLSAYEQYFGPGTRLTVT.

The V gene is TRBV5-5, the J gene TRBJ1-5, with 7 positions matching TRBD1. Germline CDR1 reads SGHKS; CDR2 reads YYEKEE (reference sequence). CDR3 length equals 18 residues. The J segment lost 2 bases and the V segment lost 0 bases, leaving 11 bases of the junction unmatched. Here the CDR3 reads CASSLVLYLDRRNQPQHF. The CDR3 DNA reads TGTGCCAGCAGCTTGGTGTTGTATCTGGACAGGCGCAATCAGCCCCAGCATTTT. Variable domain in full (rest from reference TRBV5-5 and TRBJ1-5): DAGVTQSPTHLIKTRGQQVTLRCSPISGHKSVSWYQQVLGQGPQFIFQYYEKEERGRGNFPDRFSARQFPNYSSELNVNALLLGDSALYLCASSLVLYLDRRNQPQHFGDGTRLSIL.

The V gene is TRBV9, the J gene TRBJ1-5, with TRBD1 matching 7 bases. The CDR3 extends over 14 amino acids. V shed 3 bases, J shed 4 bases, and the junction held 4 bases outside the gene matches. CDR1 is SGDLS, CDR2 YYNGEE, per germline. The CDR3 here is CASSGTGVNQPQHF. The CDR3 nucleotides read TGTGCCAGCAGCGGCACAGGGGTGAATCAGCCCCAGCATTTT.

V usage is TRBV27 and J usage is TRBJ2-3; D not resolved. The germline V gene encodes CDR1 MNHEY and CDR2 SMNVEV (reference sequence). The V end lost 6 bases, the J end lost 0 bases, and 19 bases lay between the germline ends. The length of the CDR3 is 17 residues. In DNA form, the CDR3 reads TGTGCCAGCAGCCATTCTGGGCCCAGCGCTAGCACAGATACGCAGTATTTT. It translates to CASSHSGPSASTDTQYF.